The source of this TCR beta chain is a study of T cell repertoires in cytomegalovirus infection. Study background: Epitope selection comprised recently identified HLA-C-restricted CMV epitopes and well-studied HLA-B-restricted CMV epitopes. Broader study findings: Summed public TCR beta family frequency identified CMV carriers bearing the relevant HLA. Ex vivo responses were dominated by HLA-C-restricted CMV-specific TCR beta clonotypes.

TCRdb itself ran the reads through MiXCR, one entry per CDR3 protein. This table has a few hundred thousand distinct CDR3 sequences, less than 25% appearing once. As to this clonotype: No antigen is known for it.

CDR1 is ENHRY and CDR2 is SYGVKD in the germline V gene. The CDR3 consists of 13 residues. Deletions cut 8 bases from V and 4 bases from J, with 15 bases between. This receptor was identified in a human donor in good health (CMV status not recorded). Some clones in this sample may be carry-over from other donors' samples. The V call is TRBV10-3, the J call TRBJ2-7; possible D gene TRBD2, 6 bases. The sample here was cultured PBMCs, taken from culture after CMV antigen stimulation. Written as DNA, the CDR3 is TGTGCCATCTCTTCGGGAGTGGGGTACGAGCAGTACTTC. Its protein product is CAISSGVGYEQYF.